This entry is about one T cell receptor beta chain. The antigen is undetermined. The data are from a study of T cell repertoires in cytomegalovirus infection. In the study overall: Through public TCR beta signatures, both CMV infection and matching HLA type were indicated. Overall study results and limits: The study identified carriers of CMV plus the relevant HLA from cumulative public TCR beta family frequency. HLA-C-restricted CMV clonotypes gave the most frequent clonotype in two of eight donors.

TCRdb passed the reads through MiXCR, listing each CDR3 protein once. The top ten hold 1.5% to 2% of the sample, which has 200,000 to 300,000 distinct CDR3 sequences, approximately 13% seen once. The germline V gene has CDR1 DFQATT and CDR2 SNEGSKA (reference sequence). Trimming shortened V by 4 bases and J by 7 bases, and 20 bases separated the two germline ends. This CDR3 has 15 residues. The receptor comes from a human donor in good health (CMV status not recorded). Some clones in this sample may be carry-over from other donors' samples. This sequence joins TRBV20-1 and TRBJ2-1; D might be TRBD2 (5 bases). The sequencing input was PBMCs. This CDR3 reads CSATDPDGIGNEQFF. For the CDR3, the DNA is TGCAGTGCTACGGATCCGGACGGGATTGGGAATGAGCAGTTCTTC.